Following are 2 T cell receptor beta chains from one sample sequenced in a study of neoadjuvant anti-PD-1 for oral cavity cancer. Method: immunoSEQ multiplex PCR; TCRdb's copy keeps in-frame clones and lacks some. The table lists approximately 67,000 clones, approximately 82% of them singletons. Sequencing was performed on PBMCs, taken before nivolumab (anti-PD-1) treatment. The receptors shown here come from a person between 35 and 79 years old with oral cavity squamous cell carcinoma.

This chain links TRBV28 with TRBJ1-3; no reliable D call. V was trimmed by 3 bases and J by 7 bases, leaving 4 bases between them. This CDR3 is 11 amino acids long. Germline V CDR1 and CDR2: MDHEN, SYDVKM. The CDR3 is CASSLVNTIYF. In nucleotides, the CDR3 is TGTGCCAGCAGTTTGGTGAACACCATATATTTT.

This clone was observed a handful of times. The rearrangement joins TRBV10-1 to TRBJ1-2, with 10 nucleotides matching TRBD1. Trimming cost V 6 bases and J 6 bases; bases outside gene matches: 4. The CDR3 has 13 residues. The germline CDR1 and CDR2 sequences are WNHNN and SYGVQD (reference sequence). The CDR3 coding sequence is TGCGCCAGCAGGGGGACAGGGGTCGATGGCTACACCTTC. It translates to CASRGTGVDGYTF.